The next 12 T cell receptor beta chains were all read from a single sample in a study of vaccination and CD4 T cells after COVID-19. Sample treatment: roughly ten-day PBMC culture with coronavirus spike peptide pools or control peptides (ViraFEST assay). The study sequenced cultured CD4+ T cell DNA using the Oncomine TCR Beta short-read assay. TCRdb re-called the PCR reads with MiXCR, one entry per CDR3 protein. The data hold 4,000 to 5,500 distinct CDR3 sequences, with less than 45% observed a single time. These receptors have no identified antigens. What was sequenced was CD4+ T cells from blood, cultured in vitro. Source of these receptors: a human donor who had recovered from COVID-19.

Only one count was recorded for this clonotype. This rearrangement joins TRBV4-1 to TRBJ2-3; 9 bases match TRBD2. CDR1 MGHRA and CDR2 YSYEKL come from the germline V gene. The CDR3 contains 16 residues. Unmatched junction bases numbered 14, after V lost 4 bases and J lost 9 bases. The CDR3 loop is CASSRIPGLAAPTQYF. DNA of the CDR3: TGCGCCAGCAGCCGAATCCCGGGACTAGCAGCCCCAACGCAGTATTTT.

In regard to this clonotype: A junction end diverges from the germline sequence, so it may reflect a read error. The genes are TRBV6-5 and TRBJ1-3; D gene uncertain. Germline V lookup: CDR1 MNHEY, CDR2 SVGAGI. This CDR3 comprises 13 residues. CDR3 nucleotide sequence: TGTGCCAGCACTTACAGCTCTGGAAACACCATATATTTT. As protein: CASTYSSGNTIYF.

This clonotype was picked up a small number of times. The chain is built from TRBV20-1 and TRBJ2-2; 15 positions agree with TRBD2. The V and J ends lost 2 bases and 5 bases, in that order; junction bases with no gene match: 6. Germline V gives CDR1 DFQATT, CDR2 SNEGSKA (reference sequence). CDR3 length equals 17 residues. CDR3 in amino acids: CSARSPGLAGGTGELFF. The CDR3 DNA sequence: TGCAGTGCTAGATCCCCGGGACTAGCGGGAGGAACCGGGGAGCTGTTTTTT.

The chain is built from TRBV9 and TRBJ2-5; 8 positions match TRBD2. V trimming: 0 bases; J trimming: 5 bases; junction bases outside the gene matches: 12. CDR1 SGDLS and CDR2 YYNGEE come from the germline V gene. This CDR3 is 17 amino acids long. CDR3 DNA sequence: TGTGCCAGCAGCGTAGGGGCGGGGGGATCGCTTGCGGAGACCCAGTACTTC. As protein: CASSVGAGGSLAETQYF.

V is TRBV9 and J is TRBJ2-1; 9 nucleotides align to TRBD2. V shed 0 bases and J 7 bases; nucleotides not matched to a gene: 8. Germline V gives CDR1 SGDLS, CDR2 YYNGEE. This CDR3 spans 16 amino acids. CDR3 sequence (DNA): TGTGCCAGCAGCGTAGGGGCGGGAGCGGGGGGTAATGAGCAGTTCTTC. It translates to CASSVGAGAGGNEQFF.

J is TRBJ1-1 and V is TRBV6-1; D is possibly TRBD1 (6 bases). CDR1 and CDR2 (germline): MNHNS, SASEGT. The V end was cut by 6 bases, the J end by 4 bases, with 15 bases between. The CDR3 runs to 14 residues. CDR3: CASRSPGVGTEAFF. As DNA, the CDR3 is TGTGCCAGCAGGTCTCCAGGGGTGGGCACTGAAGCTTTCTTT.

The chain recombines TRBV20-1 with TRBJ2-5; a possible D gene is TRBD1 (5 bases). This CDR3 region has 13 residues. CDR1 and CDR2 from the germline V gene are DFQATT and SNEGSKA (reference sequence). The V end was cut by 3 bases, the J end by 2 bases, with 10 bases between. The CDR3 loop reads CSARYTGQETQYF. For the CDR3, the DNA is TGCAGTGCTAGGTATACAGGACAAGAGACCCAGTACTTC.

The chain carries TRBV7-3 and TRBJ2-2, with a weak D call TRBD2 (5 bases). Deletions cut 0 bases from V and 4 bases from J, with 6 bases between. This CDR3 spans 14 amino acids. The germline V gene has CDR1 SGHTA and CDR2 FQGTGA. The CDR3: CASSLTGSTGELFF. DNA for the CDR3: TGTGCCAGCAGCTTAACGGGGAGCACCGGGGAGCTGTTTTTT.

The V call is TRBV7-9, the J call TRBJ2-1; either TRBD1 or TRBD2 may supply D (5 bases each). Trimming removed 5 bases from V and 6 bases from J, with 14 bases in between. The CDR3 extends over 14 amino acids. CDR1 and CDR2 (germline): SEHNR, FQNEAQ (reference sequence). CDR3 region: CASSPQPGGNEQFF. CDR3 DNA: TGTGCCAGCAGCCCACAGCCTGGGGGCAATGAGCAGTTCTTC.

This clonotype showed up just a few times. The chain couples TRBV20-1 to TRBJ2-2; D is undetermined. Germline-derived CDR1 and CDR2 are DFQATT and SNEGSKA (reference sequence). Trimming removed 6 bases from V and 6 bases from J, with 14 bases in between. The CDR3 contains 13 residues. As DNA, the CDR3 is TGCAGTGCACCGGACCCACTCGCCGGGGAGCTGTTTTTT. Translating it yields CSAPDPLAGELFF.

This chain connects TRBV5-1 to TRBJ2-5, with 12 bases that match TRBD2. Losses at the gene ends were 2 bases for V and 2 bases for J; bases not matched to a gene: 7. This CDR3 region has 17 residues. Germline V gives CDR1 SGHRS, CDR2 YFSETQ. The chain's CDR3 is CASSFGGGLAGQETQYF. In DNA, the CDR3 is TGCGCCAGCAGCTTTGGCGGCGGACTAGCGGGACAAGAGACCCAGTACTTC. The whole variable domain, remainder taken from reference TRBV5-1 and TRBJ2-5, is KAGVTQTPRYLIKTRGQQVTLSCSPISGHRSVSWYQQTPGQGLQFLFEYFSETQRNKGNFPGRFSGRQFSNSRSEMNVSTLELGDSALYLCASSFGGGLAGQETQYFGPGTRLLVL.

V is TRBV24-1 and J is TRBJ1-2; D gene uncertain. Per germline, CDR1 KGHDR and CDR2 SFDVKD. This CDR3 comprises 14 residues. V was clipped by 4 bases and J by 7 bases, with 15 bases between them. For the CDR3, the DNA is TGTGCCACCAGTGACCCCGCAAGGGAACCTGGCTACACCTTC. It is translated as CATSDPAREPGYTF.